The following is a TCR beta chain sequence with its context. Its antigen is as yet unknown. Researchers ran the PCR with 60 Vbeta and 13 Jbeta primers. Using immunoSEQ multiplex PCR, the repertoire was profiled, and TCRdb retains in-frame clones only, with some absent. This table holds roughly 130,000 clones, more than 75% found once. V trimming: 5 bases; J trimming: 3 bases; junction bases outside the gene matches: 17. Germline CDR1 is SGHVS and CDR2 is FQNEAQ. The CDR3 loop spans 19 amino acids. The data are from a study of cytomegalovirus exposure and HLA in healthy donors. Overall study results and limits: For most TCR beta V segments, an earlier analysis put the productive rate at about 90% or about 30% of the time. Available immune exposure information covered CMV serostatus only. Sequencing likely generated an artifact that appeared as a cluster of highly shared sequence variants.

The rearrangement uses TRBV7-8 and TRBJ1-5; 9 nucleotides match TRBD1. The receptor's source is a man aged 35 to 55 in good health and CMV-seronegative. The sequenced material came from PBMCs. The chain's CDR3 is CASSRSPSDGTGPNQPQHF. In DNA form, the CDR3 reads TGTGCCAGCAGCCGATCCCCCAGTGACGGGACAGGGCCCAATCAGCCCCAGCATTTT. Complete variable domain (other parts from reference TRBV7-8 and TRBJ1-5): GAGVSQSPRYKVAKRGQDVALRCDPISGHVSLFWYQQALGQGPEFLTYFQNEAQLDKSGLPSDRFFAERPEGSVSTLKIQRTQQEDSAVYLCASSRSPSDGTGPNQPQHFGDGTRLSIL.